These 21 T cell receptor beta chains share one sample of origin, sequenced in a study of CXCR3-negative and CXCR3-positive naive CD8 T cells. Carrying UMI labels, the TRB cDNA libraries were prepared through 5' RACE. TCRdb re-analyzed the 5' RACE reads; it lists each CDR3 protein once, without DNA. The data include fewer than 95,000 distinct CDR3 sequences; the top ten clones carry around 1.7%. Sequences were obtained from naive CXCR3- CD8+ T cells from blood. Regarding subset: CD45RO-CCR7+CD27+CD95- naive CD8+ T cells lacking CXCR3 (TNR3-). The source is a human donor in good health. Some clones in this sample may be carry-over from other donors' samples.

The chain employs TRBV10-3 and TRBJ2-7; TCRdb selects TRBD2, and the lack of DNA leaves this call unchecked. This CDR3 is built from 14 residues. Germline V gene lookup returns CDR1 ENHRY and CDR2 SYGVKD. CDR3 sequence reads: CAISDSSETYEQYF.

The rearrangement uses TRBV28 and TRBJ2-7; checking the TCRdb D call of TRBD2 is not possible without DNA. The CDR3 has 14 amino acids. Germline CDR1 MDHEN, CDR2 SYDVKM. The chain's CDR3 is CASSSRRTSGEQYF.

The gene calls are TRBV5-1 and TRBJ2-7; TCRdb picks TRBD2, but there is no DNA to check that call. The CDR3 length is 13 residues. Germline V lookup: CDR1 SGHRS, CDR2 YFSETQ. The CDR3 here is CASSLEGISEQYF.

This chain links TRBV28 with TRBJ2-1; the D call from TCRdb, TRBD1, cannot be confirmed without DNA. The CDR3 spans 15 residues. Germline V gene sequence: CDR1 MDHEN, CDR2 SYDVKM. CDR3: CASSLLGGPYNEQFF.

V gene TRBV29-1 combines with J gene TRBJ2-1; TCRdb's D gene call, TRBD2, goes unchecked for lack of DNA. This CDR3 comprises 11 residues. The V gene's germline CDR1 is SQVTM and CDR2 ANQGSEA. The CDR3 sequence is CSVPPSGEQFF.

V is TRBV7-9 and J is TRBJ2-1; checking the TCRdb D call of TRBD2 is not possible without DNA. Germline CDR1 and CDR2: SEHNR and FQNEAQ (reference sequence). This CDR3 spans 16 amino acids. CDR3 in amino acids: CASSRSGLAVYNEQFF.

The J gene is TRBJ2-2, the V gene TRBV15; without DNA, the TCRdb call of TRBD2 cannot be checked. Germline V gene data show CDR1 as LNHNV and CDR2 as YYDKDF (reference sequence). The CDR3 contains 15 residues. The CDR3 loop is CATTRGSGMTGELFF.

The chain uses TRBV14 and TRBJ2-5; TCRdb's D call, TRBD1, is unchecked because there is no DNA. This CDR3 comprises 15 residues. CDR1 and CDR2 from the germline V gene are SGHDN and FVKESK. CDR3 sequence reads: CASSQSRGFGETQYF.

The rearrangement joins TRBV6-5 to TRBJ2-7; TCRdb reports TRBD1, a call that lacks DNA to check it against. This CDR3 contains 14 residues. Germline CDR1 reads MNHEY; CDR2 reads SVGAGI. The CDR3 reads CASRSGTVSYEQYF.

CDR3 region: CASSQGHRGFYGYTF. The V and J genes are TRBV4-3 and TRBJ1-2; TCRdb outputs TRBD1, but without DNA this stays unchecked. The CDR3 extends over 15 amino acids. Germline-derived CDR1 and CDR2 are LGHNA and YSLEER.

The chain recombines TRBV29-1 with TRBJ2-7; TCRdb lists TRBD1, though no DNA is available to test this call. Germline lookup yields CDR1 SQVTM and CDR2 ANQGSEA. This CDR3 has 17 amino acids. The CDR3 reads CSVEDLPGTGGSYEQYF.

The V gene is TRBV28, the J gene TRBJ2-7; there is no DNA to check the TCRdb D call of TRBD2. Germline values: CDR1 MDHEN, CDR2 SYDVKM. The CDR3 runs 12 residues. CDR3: CASKQTNYEQYF.

The CDR3 reads CASPFTGGSNTGELFF. The chain joins TRBV28 to TRBJ2-2; TCRdb's D call, TRBD1, is unchecked because there is no DNA. Germline CDR1 MDHEN, CDR2 SYDVKM. CDR3 length: 16 amino acids.

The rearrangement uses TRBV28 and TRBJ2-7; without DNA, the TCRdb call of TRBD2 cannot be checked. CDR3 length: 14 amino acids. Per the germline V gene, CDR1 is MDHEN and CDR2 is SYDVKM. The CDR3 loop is CASSSLAGTYEQYF.

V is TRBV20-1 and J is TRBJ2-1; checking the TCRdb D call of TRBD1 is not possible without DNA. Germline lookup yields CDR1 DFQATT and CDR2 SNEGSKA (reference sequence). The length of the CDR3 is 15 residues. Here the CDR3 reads CSAARRGGFYNEQFF.

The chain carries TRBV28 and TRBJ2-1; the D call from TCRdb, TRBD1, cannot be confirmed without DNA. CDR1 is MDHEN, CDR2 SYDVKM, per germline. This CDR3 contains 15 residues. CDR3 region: CASDGRDRGDNEQFF.

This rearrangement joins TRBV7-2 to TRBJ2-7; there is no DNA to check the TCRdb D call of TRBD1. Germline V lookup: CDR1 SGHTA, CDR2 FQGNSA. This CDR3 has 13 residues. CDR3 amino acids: CASSPWGGDEQYF.

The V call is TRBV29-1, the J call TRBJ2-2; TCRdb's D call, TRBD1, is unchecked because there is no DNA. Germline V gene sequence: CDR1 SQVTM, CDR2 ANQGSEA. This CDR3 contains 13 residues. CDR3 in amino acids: CSVDAQGTGELFF.

CDR3 loop: CSVEDFEDRGQETQYF. The rearrangement uses TRBV29-1 and TRBJ2-5; without DNA, the TCRdb call of TRBD1 cannot be checked. Germline CDR1 and CDR2: SQVTM and ANQGSEA. The CDR3 length is 16 residues.

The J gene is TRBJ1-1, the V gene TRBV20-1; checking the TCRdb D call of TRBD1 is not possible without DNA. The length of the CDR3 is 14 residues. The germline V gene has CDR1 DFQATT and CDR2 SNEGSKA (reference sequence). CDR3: CSARPGTPNTEAFF.

The CDR3 region is CSARDPLAVHTDTQYF. V usage is TRBV20-1 and J usage is TRBJ2-3. The germline V gene encodes CDR1 DFQATT and CDR2 SNEGSKA (reference sequence). CDR3 length equals 16 residues.